The 15 T cell receptor beta chains below all came from one sample that was sequenced in a study of cytotoxic CD8 clonotypes in ibrutinib-treated CLL. The assay was immunoSEQ multiplex PCR, and TCRdb's table has in-frame clones only and misses some. The sample has about 68,000 clones; approximately 90% are singletons. The sample was PBMCs, taken after 12 months of ibrutinib treatment. The receptors were sampled from a human donor with chronic lymphocytic leukemia.

The rearrangement links TRBV28 to TRBJ1-2, with D perhaps matching TRBD1 (6 bases). CDR3 size: 15 residues. Trimming removed 6 bases from V and 8 bases from J, with 22 bases in between. Germline values: CDR1 MDHEN, CDR2 SYDVKM. CDR3 loop: CASSIALRGRGGYTF. Written as DNA, the CDR3 is TGTGCCAGCAGCATAGCACTGCGGGGGCGGGGAGGCTACACCTTC.

The chain carries TRBV5-4 and TRBJ1-2; D unclear. The CDR3 covers 13 residues. Germline assignment: CDR1 SGHNT and CDR2 YYREEE (reference sequence). V was cut by 4 bases and J by 2 bases, with 9 bases left in between. In nucleotides, the CDR3 is TGTGCCAGCAGCATCGCTAAGAACTATGGCTACACCTTC. Its translation is CASSIAKNYGYTF.

This clone was seen a handful of times. V usage is TRBV6-1 and J usage is TRBJ1-5; D is unclear. With 0 bases removed from V and 13 bases from J, the gap between germline ends came to 7 bases. The CDR3 has 11 residues. Germline V gives CDR1 MNHNS, CDR2 SASEGT. The CDR3 reads CASSEAHTQHF. CDR3 coding DNA: TGTGCCAGCAGTGAAGCGCATACTCAGCATTTT.

The V call is TRBV12-1, the J call TRBJ1-1. TRBV12-1 is marked as a pseudogene. The CDR3 spans 15 residues. Written as DNA, the CDR3 is TGTGCCAGCAGCTCCTCAAGAGGGAAGAACACTGAAGCTTTCTTT. It yields the protein CASSSSRGKNTEAFF.

The chain uses TRBV7-9 and TRBJ2-2; 7 bases match TRBD2. Trimming took 5 bases from V and 7 from J; bases not matched to a gene: 10. This CDR3 is 15 amino acids long. Germline CDR1 SEHNR, CDR2 FQNEAQ (reference sequence). In nucleotides, the CDR3 is TGTGCCAGCAGCCCCAAGGGAGGGCCTGGCGGGGAGCTGTTTTTT. Translated: CASSPKGGPGGELFF.

V is TRBV19 and J is TRBJ2-3; TRBD2 aligns across 11 bases. CDR3 length equals 17 residues. The J segment lost 4 bases and the V segment lost 4 bases, leaving 10 bases of the junction unmatched. Germline assignment: CDR1 LNHDA and CDR2 SQIVND (reference sequence). CDR3 in amino acids: CASSSGLAGGGPDTQYF. The CDR3 region has the DNA TGTGCCAGTAGTAGCGGTCTAGCGGGAGGTGGGCCAGATACGCAGTATTTT. The variable domain in full, with the rest retrieved from reference TRBV19 and TRBJ2-3, is DGGITQSPKYLFRKEGQNVTLSCEQNLNHDAMYWYRQDPGQGLRLIYYSQIVNDFQKGDIAEGYSVSREKKESFPLTVTSAQKNPTAFYLCASSSGLAGGGPDTQYFGPGTRLTVL.

The J gene is TRBJ1-1, the V gene TRBV5-1, with a possible D match to TRBD1 (5 bases). Germline V lookup: CDR1 SGHRS, CDR2 YFSETQ. Between the trimmed V and J ends, which lost 2 bases and 1 base, there was a span of 9 bases. This CDR3 comprises 14 residues. In nucleotides, the CDR3 is TGCGCCAGCAGCTTTCCGACAGAGAACACTGAAGCTTTCTTT. Its protein product is CASSFPTENTEAFF.

J is TRBJ2-1 and V is TRBV6-5, with D perhaps matching TRBD2 (5 bases). Deletions cut 7 bases from V and 6 bases from J, with 13 bases between. This CDR3 has 13 residues. Germline V gene data show CDR1 as MNHEY and CDR2 as SVGAGI. The CDR3 reads CASTNTGFNEQFF. The CDR3 nucleotides are TGTGCCAGCACTAACACGGGGTTCAATGAGCAGTTCTTC.

This chain uses TRBV7-3 with TRBJ1-2; the match to TRBD1 covers 7 bases. Germline-derived CDR1 and CDR2 are SGHTA and FQGTGA. V trimming: 5 bases; J trimming: 3 bases; junction bases outside the gene matches: 9. This CDR3 is 15 amino acids long. This CDR3 is CASSQRDRVYYGYTF. The CDR3 DNA follows: TGTGCCAGCAGCCAGCGGGACAGAGTATACTATGGCTACACCTTC.

This chain links TRBV7-3 with TRBJ1-4; 7 bases fit TRBD1. The CDR3 consists of 14 residues. Trimming took 5 bases from V and 5 from J; bases not matched to a gene: 5. The germline gives CDR1 SGHTA, CDR2 FQGTGA. The CDR3 sequence is CASSLRDRNEKLFF. For the CDR3, the DNA is TGTGCCAGCAGCCTCCGGGACAGAAATGAAAAACTGTTTTTT.

The V and J genes are TRBV7-3 and TRBJ2-1; no definite D call. This CDR3 spans 15 amino acids. Trimming removed 4 bases at V and 0 bases at J, with 10 bases between. Per germline, CDR1 SGHTA and CDR2 FQGTGA. The CDR3 sequence is CASSSSPSSYNEQFF. The CDR3 bases are TGTGCCAGCAGCTCCTCCCCCTCCTCCTACAATGAGCAGTTCTTC.

The chain recombines TRBV6-5 with TRBJ2-1; D remains unclear. The V gene's germline CDR1 is MNHEY and CDR2 SVGAGI. Between the trimmed V and J ends, which lost 0 bases and 6 bases, there was a span of 9 bases. This CDR3 region has 14 residues. In DNA form, the CDR3 reads TGTGCCAGCAGTTACTCCGCCCCGGGCAATGAGCAGTTCTTC. Its translation: CASSYSAPGNEQFF.

CDR3 region: CASSHSGGTEAFF. CDR3 sequence (DNA): TGCGCCAGCAGTCACTCGGGAGGCACTGAAGCTTTCTTT. The chain is built from TRBV23-1 and TRBJ1-1; the D is unclear. TRBV23-1 is known as an ORF, though its function is uncertain. The CDR3 spans 13 residues. V gave up 3 bases and J gave up 4 bases, with 9 bases separating them.

The rearrangement links TRBV19 to TRBJ1-3, with D possibly TRBD1 on 5 matching bases. V dropped 9 bases and J dropped 2 bases, with 14 bases sitting between them. Germline V gene sequence: CDR1 LNHDA, CDR2 SQIVND (reference sequence). CDR3 size: 14 residues. The CDR3 DNA is TGTGCCAGCCACACGGCAGGGACTGGAAACACCATATATTTT. Protein product: CASHTAGTGNTIYF.

The V and J genes are TRBV5-1 and TRBJ2-1; 7 bases line up with TRBD2. CDR1 is SGHRS and CDR2 is YFSETQ in the germline V gene. There are 16 residues in the CDR3. V shed 0 bases and J 9 bases; nucleotides not matched to a gene: 12. The CDR3 nucleotides are TGCGCCAGCAGCTTGGTCCCGGTTTCTAGCGGCTTTGAGCAGTTCTTC. Amino acid sequence: CASSLVPVSSGFEQFF.